The sample holds many counts of the clone carrying this T cell receptor (beta chain). The CDR3 is 17 amino acids. V lost 3 bases and J 0 bases, leaving 14 bases between the germline ends. Germline V gene sequence: CDR1 SNHLY, CDR2 FYNNEI. Disease duration under 2 months; hyperthyroidism patients were aged 18 to 65. It was over 9.5 ml of fresh peripheral blood that supplied the PBMCs. Amplification targeted TCR beta CDR3 regions from RNA transcripts. TCR CDR3 underwent first-round RT-PCR with the HTBI primer set. TCRdb reprocessed the multiplex PCR reads with MiXCR, giving one entry per CDR3 protein. The sample contains around 300,000 distinct CDR3 sequences, roughly an eighth of which appear only once. These data originate in a study of T cells in Graves' hyperthyroidism and ophthalmopathy.

The source material was blood. This chain connects TRBV2 to TRBJ2-2; either TRBD1 or TRBD2 may supply D (6 bases each). The source is a woman aged 40 to 50 with Graves' hyperthyroidism. The CDR3 coding sequence is TGTGCCAGCAGTGATGTGGGGGGCTTAACGAACACCGGGGAGCTGTTTTTT. Amino acids: CASSDVGGLTNTGELFF.